This T cell receptor beta chain was retrieved from a study of cytomegalovirus exposure and HLA in healthy donors. Across the study: A preliminary data release comprised 80 million to 95 million unique TCRs obtained from HLA-typed donors. Study results and limitations: Cytomegalovirus association was listed for approximately 150 TCR beta chains.

Worth noting for this clone: What it binds is unknown.

Per germline, CDR1 MNHEY and CDR2 SMNVEV (reference sequence). The V segment lost 3 bases and the J segment 6 bases; nucleotides outside the gene matches: 8. The CDR3 has 15 amino acids. Primers included in the PCR were 60 Vbeta and 13 Jbeta primers. Sequencing used immunoSEQ multiplex PCR; TCRdb keeps in-frame clones, though not all of them. The sample shows under 250,000 clones, roughly four fifths of them seen only once. The J gene is TRBJ2-7, the V gene TRBV27; 10 bases line up with TRBD1. The sequencing input was PBMCs. This TCR derives from a man aged 30 to 45 in good health and CMV-seronegative. CDR3 sequence reads: CASSFETGGLTEQYF. CDR3 DNA: TGTGCCAGCAGTTTCGAGACAGGGGGCCTCACCGAGCAGTACTTC.